This T cell receptor (beta chain) was found in a study of T cell responses to AZD1222 COVID-19 vaccine. General observations from the study: Most donors were white British and more were female, and clonal diversity was possibly underestimated. The repertoires were collected only after the peak T cell response. Only a handful of AZD1222 recipients, several in all, had baseline seropositivity.

The CDR3 is 20 amino acids. Worth noting for this clone: Its antigen remains unidentified.

The repertoire was sequenced with immunoSEQ multiplex PCR; TCRdb's copy has only in-frame clones and lacks some. The data show under 130,000 clones, with around 95% seen just once and under 2.5% held by the top ten. This chain links TRBV21-1 with TRBJ2-1; TRBD2, the D gene given by the table, was not confirmed from the DNA. TRBV21-1 is a recognized pseudogene. The sequenced sample was peripheral blood, obtained on day 0 of AZD1222 vaccination. The TCR comes from an adult in good health. In DNA form, the CDR3 reads TGTGCCAGCAGCAAACGTCTAGCGGGAAGAGTTACACTCCCCTACAATGAGCAGTTCTTC. Translation: CASSKRLAGRVTLPYNEQFF.